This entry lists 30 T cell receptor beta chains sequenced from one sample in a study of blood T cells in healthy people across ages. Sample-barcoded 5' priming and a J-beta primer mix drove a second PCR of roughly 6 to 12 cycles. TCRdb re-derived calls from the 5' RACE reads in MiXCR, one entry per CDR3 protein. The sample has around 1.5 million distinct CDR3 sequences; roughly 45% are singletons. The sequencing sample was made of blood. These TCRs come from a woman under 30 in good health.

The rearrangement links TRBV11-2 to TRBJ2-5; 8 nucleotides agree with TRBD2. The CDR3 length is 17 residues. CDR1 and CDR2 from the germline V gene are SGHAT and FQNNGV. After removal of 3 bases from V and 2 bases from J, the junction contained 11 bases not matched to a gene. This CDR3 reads CASSFSLGSGNQETQYF. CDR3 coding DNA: TGTGCCAGCAGCTTTAGCCTGGGTAGCGGGAATCAAGAGACCCAGTACTTC.

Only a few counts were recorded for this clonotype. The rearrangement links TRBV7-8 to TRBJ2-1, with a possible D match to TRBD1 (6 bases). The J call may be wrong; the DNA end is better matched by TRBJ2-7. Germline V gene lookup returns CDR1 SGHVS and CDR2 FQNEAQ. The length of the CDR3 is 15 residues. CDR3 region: CASSPHRDPYNEQYF. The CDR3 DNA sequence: TGTGCCAGCAGCCCTCACAGGGACCCCTACAATGAGCAGTACTTC.

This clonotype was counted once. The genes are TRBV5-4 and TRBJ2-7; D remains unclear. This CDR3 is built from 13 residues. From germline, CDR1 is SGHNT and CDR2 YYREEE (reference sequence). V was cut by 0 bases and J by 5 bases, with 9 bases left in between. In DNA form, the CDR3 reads TGTGCCAGCAGCTTGGTCTTCCAGAACGAGCAGTACTTC. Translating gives CASSLVFQNEQYF.

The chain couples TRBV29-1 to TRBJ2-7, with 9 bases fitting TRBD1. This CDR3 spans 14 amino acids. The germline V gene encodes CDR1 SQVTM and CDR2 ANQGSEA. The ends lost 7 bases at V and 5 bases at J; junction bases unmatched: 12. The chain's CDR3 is CSGGDPDRGNEQYF. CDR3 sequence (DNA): TGCAGCGGGGGGGACCCGGACAGGGGAAACGAGCAGTACTTC.

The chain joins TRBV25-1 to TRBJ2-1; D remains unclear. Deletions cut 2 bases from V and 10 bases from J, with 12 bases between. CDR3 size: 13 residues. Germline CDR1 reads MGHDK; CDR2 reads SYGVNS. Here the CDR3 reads CASSEQNTYEQFF. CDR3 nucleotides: TGTGCCAGCAGTGAACAGAATACCTACGAGCAGTTCTTC.

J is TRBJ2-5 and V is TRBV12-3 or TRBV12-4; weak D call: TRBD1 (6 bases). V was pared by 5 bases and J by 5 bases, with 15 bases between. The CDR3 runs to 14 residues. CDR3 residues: CASSVGHRGETQYF. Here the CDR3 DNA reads TGTGCCAGCAGTGTGGGACATCGAGGGGAGACCCAGTACTTC.

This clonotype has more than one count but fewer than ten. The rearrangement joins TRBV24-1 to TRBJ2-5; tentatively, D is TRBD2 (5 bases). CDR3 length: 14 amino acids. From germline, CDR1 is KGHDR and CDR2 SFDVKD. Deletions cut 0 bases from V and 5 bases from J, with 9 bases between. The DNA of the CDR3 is TGTGCCACCAGTGATTTGAAGGGCGGGGAGACCCAGTACTTC. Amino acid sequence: CATSDLKGGETQYF.

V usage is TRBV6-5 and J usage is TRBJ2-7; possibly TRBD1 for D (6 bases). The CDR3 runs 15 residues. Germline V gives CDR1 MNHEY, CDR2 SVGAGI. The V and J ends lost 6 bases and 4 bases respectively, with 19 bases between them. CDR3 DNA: TGTGCCAGCAGACCTTACCGGGACACCCTATACGAGCAGTACTTC. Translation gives CASRPYRDTLYEQYF.

The CDR3 sequence is CATSGRGRDGELFF. CDR3 bases: TGTGCCACAAGCGGGAGAGGAAGGGACGGGGAGCTGTTTTTT. The V call is TRBV18, the J call TRBJ2-2; 8 nucleotides agree with TRBD2. CDR3 length: 14 amino acids. Trimming took 10 bases from V and 7 from J; bases not matched to a gene: 11. CDR1 and CDR2 from the germline V gene are KGHSH and LQKENI.

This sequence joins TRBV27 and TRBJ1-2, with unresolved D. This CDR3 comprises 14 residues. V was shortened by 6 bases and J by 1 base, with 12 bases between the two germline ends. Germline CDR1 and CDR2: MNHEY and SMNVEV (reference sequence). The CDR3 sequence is CASRPLTLNYGYTF. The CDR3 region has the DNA TGTGCCAGCAGGCCCCTAACCCTTAACTATGGCTACACCTTC.

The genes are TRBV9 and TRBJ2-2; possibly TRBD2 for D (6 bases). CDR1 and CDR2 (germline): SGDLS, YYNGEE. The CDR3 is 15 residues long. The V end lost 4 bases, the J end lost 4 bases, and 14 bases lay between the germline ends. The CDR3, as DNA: TGTGCCAGCAGCCCACCCGGAGGGAGCACCGGGGAGCTGTTTTTT. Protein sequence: CASSPPGGSTGELFF.

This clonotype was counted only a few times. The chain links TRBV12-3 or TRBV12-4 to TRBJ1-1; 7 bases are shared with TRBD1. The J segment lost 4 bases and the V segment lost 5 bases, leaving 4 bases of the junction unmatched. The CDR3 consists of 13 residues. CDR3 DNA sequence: TGTGCCAGCAGTCAGGGGGTAAGCACTGAAGCTTTCTTT. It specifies CASSQGVSTEAFF.

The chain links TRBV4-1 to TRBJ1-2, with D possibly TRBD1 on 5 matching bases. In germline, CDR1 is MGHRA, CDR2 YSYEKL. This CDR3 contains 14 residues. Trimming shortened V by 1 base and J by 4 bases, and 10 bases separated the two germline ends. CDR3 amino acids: CASSQAPGSYGYTF. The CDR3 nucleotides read TGCGCCAGCAGCCAAGCCCCAGGGAGCTATGGCTACACCTTC.

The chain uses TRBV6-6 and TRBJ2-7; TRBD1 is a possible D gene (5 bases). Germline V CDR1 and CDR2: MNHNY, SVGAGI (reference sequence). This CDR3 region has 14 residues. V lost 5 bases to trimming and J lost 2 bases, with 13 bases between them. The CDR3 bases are TGTGCCAGCAGTGCCCCGGACACGCCCTACGAGCAGTACTTC. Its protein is CASSAPDTPYEQYF.

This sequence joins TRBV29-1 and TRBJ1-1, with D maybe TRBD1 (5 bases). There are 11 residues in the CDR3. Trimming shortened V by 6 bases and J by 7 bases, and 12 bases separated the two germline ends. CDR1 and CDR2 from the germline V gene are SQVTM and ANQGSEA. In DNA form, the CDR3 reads TGCAGCGTCCATTGGGGGGTTGAAGCTTTCTTT. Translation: CSVHWGVEAFF.

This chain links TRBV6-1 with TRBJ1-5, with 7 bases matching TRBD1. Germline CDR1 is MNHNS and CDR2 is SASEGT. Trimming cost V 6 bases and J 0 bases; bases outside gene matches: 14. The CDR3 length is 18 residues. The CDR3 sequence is CASSAPGQTAYSNQPQHF. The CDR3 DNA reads TGTGCCAGCAGCGCCCCGGGACAGACCGCCTATAGCAATCAGCCCCAGCATTTT.

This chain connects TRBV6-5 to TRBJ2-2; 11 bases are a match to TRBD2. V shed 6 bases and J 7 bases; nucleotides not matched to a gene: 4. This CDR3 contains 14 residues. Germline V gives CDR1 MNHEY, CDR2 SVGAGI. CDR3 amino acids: CASSPGLAVGELFF. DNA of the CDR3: TGTGCCAGCAGCCCGGGACTAGCGGTCGGGGAGCTGTTTTTT.

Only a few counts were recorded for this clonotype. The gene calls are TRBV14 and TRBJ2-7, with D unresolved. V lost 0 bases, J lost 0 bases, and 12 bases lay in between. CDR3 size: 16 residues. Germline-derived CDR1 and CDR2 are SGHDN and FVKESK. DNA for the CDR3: TGTGCCAGCAGCCAAGATATTTGGACGCCCTCCTACGAGCAGTACTTC. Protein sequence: CASSQDIWTPSYEQYF.

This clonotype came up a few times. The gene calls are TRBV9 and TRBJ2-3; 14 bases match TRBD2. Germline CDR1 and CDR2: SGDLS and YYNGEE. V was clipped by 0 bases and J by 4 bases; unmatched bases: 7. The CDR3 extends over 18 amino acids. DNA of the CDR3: TGTGCCAGCAGCGTAGGTCCATGGACTAGCGGGGGGTCAGATACGCAGTATTTT. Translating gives CASSVGPWTSGGSDTQYF.

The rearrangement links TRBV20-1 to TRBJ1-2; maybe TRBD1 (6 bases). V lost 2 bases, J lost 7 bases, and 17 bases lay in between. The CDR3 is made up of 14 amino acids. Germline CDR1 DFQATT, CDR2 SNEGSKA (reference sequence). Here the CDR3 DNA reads TGCAGTGCTAGACTGGGGCGGGGGGCCGGTGGCTACACCTTC. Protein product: CSARLGRGAGGYTF.

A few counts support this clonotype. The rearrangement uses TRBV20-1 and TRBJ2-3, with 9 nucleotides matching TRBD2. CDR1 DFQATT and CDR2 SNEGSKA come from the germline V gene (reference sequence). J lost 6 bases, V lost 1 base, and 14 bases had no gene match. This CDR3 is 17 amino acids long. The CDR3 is CSARGGLAGAPGDTQYF. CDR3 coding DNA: TGCAGTGCTAGAGGGGGCTTAGCGGGAGCCCCAGGGGATACGCAGTATTTT.

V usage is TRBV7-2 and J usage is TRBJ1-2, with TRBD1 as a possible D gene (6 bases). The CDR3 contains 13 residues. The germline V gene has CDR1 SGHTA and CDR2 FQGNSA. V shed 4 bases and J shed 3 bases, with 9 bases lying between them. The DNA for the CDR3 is TGTACCAGCAGCTGGGGACAAGACTATGGCTACACCTTC. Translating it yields CTSSWGQDYGYTF.

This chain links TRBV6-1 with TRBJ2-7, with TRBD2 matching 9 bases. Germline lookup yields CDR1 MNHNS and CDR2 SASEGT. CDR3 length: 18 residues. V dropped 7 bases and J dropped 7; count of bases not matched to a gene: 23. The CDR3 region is CASNLRTSVSEHNNEQYF. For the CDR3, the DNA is TGTGCCAGCAACCTACGGACTAGCGTAAGCGAACACAACAATGAGCAGTACTTC.

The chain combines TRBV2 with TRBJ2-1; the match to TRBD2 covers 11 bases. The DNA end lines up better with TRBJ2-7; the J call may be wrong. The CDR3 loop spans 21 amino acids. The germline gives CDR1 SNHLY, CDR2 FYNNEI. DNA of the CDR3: TGTGCCAGCACCGGCAGGACACGGGGTAGCGGGAGGGCCCTCTCCTACAATGAGCAGTACTTC. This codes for CASTGRTRGSGRALSYNEQYF.

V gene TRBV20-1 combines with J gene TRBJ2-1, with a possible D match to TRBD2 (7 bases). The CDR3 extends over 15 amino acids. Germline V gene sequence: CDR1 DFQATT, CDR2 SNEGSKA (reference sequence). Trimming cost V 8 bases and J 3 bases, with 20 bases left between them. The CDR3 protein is CSTSFAGADYNEQFF. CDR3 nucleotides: TGCAGTACCAGTTTTGCGGGGGCCGACTACAATGAGCAGTTCTTC.

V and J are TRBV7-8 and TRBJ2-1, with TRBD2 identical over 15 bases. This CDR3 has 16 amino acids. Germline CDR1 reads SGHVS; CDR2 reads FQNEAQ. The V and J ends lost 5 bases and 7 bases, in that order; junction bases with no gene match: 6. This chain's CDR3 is CASSRTSGGGWNEQFF. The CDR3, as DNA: TGTGCCAGCAGCCGGACTAGCGGGGGGGGTTGGAATGAGCAGTTCTTC.

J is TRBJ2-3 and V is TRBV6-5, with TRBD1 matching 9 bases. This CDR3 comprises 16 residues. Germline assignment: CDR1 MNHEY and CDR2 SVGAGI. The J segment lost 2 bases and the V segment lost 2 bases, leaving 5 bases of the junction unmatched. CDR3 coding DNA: TGTGCCAGCAGTTACGGTGGGACAGGGAACACAGATACGCAGTATTTT. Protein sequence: CASSYGGTGNTDTQYF.

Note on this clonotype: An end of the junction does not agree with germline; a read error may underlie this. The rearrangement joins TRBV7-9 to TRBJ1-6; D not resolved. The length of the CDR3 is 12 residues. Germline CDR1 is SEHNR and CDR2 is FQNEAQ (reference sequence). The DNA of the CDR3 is TGTACCAGCAGCGTACAGAATTCACCCCTCCACTTT. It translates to CTSSVQNSPLHF.

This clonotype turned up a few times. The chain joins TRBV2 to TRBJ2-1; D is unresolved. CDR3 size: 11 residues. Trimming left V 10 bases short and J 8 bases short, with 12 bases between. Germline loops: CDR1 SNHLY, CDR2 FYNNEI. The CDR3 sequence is CATLRFDEQFF. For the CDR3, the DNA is TGTGCCACCTTAAGATTTGATGAGCAGTTCTTC.

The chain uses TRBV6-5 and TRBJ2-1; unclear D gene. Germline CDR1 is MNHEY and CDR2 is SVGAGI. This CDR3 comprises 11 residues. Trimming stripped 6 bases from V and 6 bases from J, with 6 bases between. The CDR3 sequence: CASRNSNEQFF. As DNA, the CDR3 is TGTGCCAGCAGAAACAGCAATGAGCAGTTCTTC.